Listed below are T cell receptor beta chains from one sample, sequenced in a study of cytomegalovirus exposure and HLA in healthy donors. Generated by immunoSEQ multiplex PCR, the TCRdb table keeps only in-frame clones and is missing some. The table shows tens of thousands of clones, with roughly two thirds occurring only once. Sequenced input: PBMCs. These receptor sequences come from a woman between 50 and 59 years old in good health and CMV-seropositive. CDR3s include the opening cysteine and the closing phenylalanine or tryptophan. Fields, in order: clone size, J gene, D gene, V gene, CDR3 length, CDR3 DNA, CDR3 protein. A D gene is named only where the DNA matches it firmly. For some rows the clone size is stated as once, few or many, or as a class when expanded; others skip it.

abundance: few; j_gene: TRBJ2-2; d_gene: TRBD1; v_gene: TRBV19; len: 15; CDR3nt: TGTGCCAGTAGAGACCGACAGGGGTACACCGGGGAGCTGTTTTTT; CDR3aa: CASRDRQGYTGELFF
abundance: NA; j_gene: TRBJ2-1; d_gene: TRBD1; v_gene: TRBV28; len: 16; CDR3nt: TGTGCCAGCAGTTCCCCGACAGGGGACTCCTACAATGAGCAGTTCTTC; CDR3aa: CASSSPTGDSYNEQFF
abundance: NA; j_gene: TRBJ1-2; d_gene: NA; v_gene: TRBV6-6; len: 12; CDR3nt: TGTGCCAGCAGTTCCGACAGCTATGGCTACACCTTC; CDR3aa: CASSSDSYGYTF
abundance: NA; j_gene: TRBJ1-3; d_gene: NA; v_gene: TRBV10-3; len: 14; CDR3nt: TGTGCCATCAGTGGTAGCGGCTCTGGAAACACCATATATTTT; CDR3aa: CAISGSGSGNTIYF
abundance: NA; j_gene: TRBJ2-3; d_gene: TRBD2; v_gene: TRBV5-1; len: 17; CDR3nt: TGCGCCAGCAGCCCAGGACTAGCGGGGGGGCCTAGAGATACGCAGTATTTT; CDR3aa: CASSPGLAGGPRDTQYF
abundance: NA; j_gene: TRBJ2-5; d_gene: NA; v_gene: TRBV10-1; len: 16; CDR3nt: TGCGCCAGCAGTGTTAGGACTCCTAGCTGGAGAGAGACCCAGTACTTC; CDR3aa: CASSVRTPSWRETQYF
abundance: NA; j_gene: TRBJ1-5; d_gene: NA; v_gene: TRBV7-6; len: 14; CDR3nt: TGTGCCAGCAGCCTACAGGGAAGCAATCAGCCCCAGCATTTT; CDR3aa: CASSLQGSNQPQHF
abundance: NA; j_gene: TRBJ2-2; d_gene: TRBD1; v_gene: TRBV7-3; len: 15; CDR3nt: TGTGCCAGCAGCCATTGGACAGGGTCGACCGGGGAGCTGTTTTTT; CDR3aa: CASSHWTGSTGELFF
abundance: NA; j_gene: TRBJ1-1; d_gene: NA; v_gene: TRBV7-9; len: 12; CDR3nt: TGTTCCAGCAGTCCCGGGAACACTGAAGCTTTCTTT; CDR3aa: CSSSPGNTEAFF
abundance: NA; j_gene: TRBJ2-5; d_gene: NA; v_gene: TRBV27; len: 17; CDR3nt: TGTGCCAGCAGTTCAAGGATAGGAGGGGGGGCGCAAGAGACCCAGTACTTC; CDR3aa: CASSSRIGGGAQETQYF
abundance: NA; j_gene: TRBJ2-3; d_gene: TRBD2; v_gene: TRBV6-5; len: 16; CDR3nt: TGTGCCAGCAGTTCGGGAGCGGGGGTCACCACAGATACGCAGTATTTT; CDR3aa: CASSSGAGVTTDTQYF
abundance: NA; j_gene: TRBJ2-1; d_gene: TRBD1; v_gene: TRBV2; len: 16; CDR3nt: TGTGCCAGCAGTCAGGGGGCTCCCTGGTCCTACAATGAGCAGTTCTTC; CDR3aa: CASSQGAPWSYNEQFF
abundance: NA; j_gene: TRBJ2-5; d_gene: NA; v_gene: TRBV30; len: 12; CDR3nt: TGTGCCTGGAACAGGCAAGAGTTGTCCCAGTACTTC; CDR3aa: CAWNRQELSQYF
abundance: NA; j_gene: TRBJ1-1; d_gene: NA; v_gene: TRBV18; len: 14; CDR3nt: TGTGCCAGCTCACCCGACAGCGAGAACACTGAAGCTTTCTTT; CDR3aa: CASSPDSENTEAFF
abundance: few; j_gene: TRBJ2-7; d_gene: TRBD2; v_gene: TRBV9; len: 14; CDR3nt: TGTGCCAGCAGTCCGGGACTAGGGGCCTACGAGCAGTACTTC; CDR3aa: CASSPGLGAYEQYF
abundance: NA; j_gene: TRBJ1-3; d_gene: TRBD1; v_gene: TRBV27; len: 16; CDR3nt: TGTGCCAGCGGGCCGACAGGGGAGTTTAATGGAAACACCATATATTTT; CDR3aa: CASGPTGEFNGNTIYF
abundance: once; j_gene: TRBJ2-6; d_gene: NA; v_gene: TRBV2; len: 15; CDR3nt: TGTGCCAGCACTACGGACAGCTCTGGGGCCAACGTCCTGACTTTC; CDR3aa: CASTTDSSGANVLTF
abundance: once; j_gene: TRBJ1-4; d_gene: NA; v_gene: TRBV5-1; len: 14; CDR3nt: TGCGCCAGCAGTCGGCGGGGAACTAATGAAAAACTGTTTTTT; CDR3aa: CASSRRGTNEKLFF
abundance: NA; j_gene: TRBJ2-2; d_gene: TRBD1; v_gene: TRBV5-1; len: 20; CDR3nt: TGCGCCAGCAGCCCCTTTGGGCTGCTCGACAGGGGGCAGGGCACCGGGGAGCTGTTTTTT; CDR3aa: CASSPFGLLDRGQGTGELFF
abundance: NA; j_gene: TRBJ1-2; d_gene: NA; v_gene: TRBV28; len: 13; CDR3nt: TGTGCCACCCGACATCCTGTCGAATATGGCTACACCTTC; CDR3aa: CATRHPVEYGYTF
abundance: once; j_gene: TRBJ2-3; d_gene: TRBD2; v_gene: TRBV11-1; len: 13; CDR3nt: TGTGCCAGCAGCTCAACGGGGGGAGATACGCAGTATTTT; CDR3aa: CASSSTGGDTQYF
abundance: NA; j_gene: TRBJ1-5; d_gene: TRBD1; v_gene: TRBV10-3; len: 14; CDR3nt: TGTGCCACCCAGGGACAGGGTCTCACTCAGCCCCAGCATTTT; CDR3aa: CATQGQGLTQPQHF
abundance: NA; j_gene: TRBJ2-5; d_gene: TRBD2; v_gene: TRBV2; len: 14; CDR3nt: TGTGCCAGCAGTGGACTAGCGGGTGGAGAGACCCAGTACTTC; CDR3aa: CASSGLAGGETQYF
abundance: NA; j_gene: TRBJ1-2; d_gene: TRBD1; v_gene: TRBV7-3; len: 17; CDR3nt: TGTGCCAGCAGCTTTGGGACAGGGACAAATGCGATCTATGGCTACACCTTC; CDR3aa: CASSFGTGTNAIYGYTF
abundance: NA; j_gene: TRBJ2-4; d_gene: TRBD2; v_gene: TRBV27; len: 15; CDR3nt: TGTGCCAGCAGTAGCTTCGGCGGGGGAAGAAACATTCAGTACTTC; CDR3aa: CASSSFGGGRNIQYF
abundance: once; j_gene: TRBJ1-2; d_gene: NA; v_gene: TRBV5-1; len: 11; CDR3nt: TGCGCCAGCAGCCCGGGAGCAGGCTACACCTTC; CDR3aa: CASSPGAGYTF
abundance: NA; j_gene: TRBJ1-1; d_gene: NA; v_gene: TRBV7-6; len: 16; CDR3nt: TGTGCCAGCAGCTTAGCCCGTGACACGGGGTACACTGAAGCTTTCTTT; CDR3aa: CASSLARDTGYTEAFF
abundance: once; j_gene: TRBJ1-2; d_gene: TRBD1; v_gene: TRBV15; len: 16; CDR3nt: TGTGCCACCAGCAGAGATAGGGACAGCACAAACTATGGCTACACCTTC; CDR3aa: CATSRDRDSTNYGYTF
abundance: NA; j_gene: TRBJ2-4; d_gene: TRBD1; v_gene: TRBV2; len: 15; CDR3nt: TGTGCCAGCAGTGAAGACAGGGGTTTGGGAGACATTCAGTACTTC; CDR3aa: CASSEDRGLGDIQYF
abundance: once; j_gene: TRBJ1-2; d_gene: NA; v_gene: TRBV11-2; len: 15; CDR3nt: TGTGCCAGCAGCCCTCAGGGCGGGGGAGTGTATAGCTACACCTTC; CDR3aa: CASSPQGGGVYSYTF
abundance: NA; j_gene: TRBJ1-1; d_gene: NA; v_gene: TRBV6-6; len: 15; CDR3nt: TGTGCCAGCAGCCTATTGACAGTCGGCAACACTGAAGCTTTCTTT; CDR3aa: CASSLLTVGNTEAFF
abundance: NA; j_gene: TRBJ2-7; d_gene: NA; v_gene: TRBV6-1; len: 15; CDR3nt: TGTGCCAGCAGTGAAGGGGCGGGCCCTTTCTACGAGCAGTACTTC; CDR3aa: CASSEGAGPFYEQYF
abundance: NA; j_gene: TRBJ2-1; d_gene: NA; v_gene: TRBV4-2; len: 15; CDR3nt: TGTGCCAGCAGCCTCCTATCGGGACAAAACAATGAGCAGTTCTTC; CDR3aa: CASSLLSGQNNEQFF
abundance: NA; j_gene: TRBJ2-3; d_gene: NA; v_gene: TRBV5-4; len: 14; CDR3nt: TGTGCCAGTATCTCCGGGGTCGGTGAAGATACGCAGTATTTT; CDR3aa: CASISGVGEDTQYF
abundance: NA; j_gene: TRBJ1-2; d_gene: NA; v_gene: TRBV7-9; len: 15; CDR3nt: TGTGCCAGCAGCTTAGGGGCGGGGGAGACCTATGGCTACACCTTC; CDR3aa: CASSLGAGETYGYTF
abundance: few; j_gene: TRBJ1-1; d_gene: NA; v_gene: TRBV6-1; len: 12; CDR3nt: TGTGCCAGCAGTGGTTTGGCAACTGAAGCTTTCTTT; CDR3aa: CASSGLATEAFF
abundance: few; j_gene: TRBJ1-4; d_gene: NA; v_gene: TRBV7-2; len: 17; CDR3nt: TGTGCCAGCAGCGGTACCTCAGGGAACTCGAGGAATGAAAAACTGTTTTTT; CDR3aa: CASSGTSGNSRNEKLFF
abundance: few; j_gene: TRBJ1-2; d_gene: TRBD1; v_gene: TRBV6-5; len: 12; CDR3nt: TGTGCCAGCAGTGCGACAGGGACTGGCTACACCTTC; CDR3aa: CASSATGTGYTF
abundance: NA; j_gene: TRBJ1-5; d_gene: NA; v_gene: TRBV10-3; len: 15; CDR3nt: TGTGCCATCAGTGAGACAGGGATTAAGGATCAGCCCCAGCATTTT; CDR3aa: CAISETGIKDQPQHF
abundance: few; j_gene: TRBJ1-2; d_gene: NA; v_gene: TRBV5-1; len: 13; CDR3nt: TGCGCCAGCAGCTTTGGGGGGGCAGTTGGCTACACCTTC; CDR3aa: CASSFGGAVGYTF
abundance: NA; j_gene: TRBJ2-5; d_gene: NA; v_gene: TRBV7-9; len: 14; CDR3nt: TGTGCCAGCAGCTTAGCTTTCAGAGGAGAGACCCAGTACTTC; CDR3aa: CASSLAFRGETQYF
abundance: few; j_gene: TRBJ1-2; d_gene: TRBD1; v_gene: TRBV5-4; len: 14; CDR3nt: TGTGCCAGCAGCCCTCCGGGACAGGGCTATGGCTACACCTTC; CDR3aa: CASSPPGQGYGYTF
abundance: NA; j_gene: TRBJ1-5; d_gene: NA; v_gene: TRBV6-5; len: 13; CDR3nt: TGTGCCAGCAGGCCAATCGGAGGACAGCCCCAGCATTTT; CDR3aa: CASRPIGGQPQHF
abundance: NA; j_gene: TRBJ1-4; d_gene: TRBD1; v_gene: TRBV13; len: 15; CDR3nt: TGTGCCAGCAGCGCCAACCGGGACAGGAATGAAAAACTGTTTTTT; CDR3aa: CASSANRDRNEKLFF
abundance: few; j_gene: TRBJ1-2; d_gene: TRBD1; v_gene: TRBV10-3; len: 14; CDR3nt: TGTGCCATCAGCTTACAGGGGGAGGGCTATGGCTACACCTTC; CDR3aa: CAISLQGEGYGYTF
abundance: NA; j_gene: TRBJ1-4; d_gene: NA; v_gene: TRBV28; len: 14; CDR3nt: TGTGCCAGCAGTTTAGGAGGGTGGGGTGAAAAACTGTTTTTT; CDR3aa: CASSLGGWGEKLFF
abundance: NA; j_gene: TRBJ1-5; d_gene: NA; v_gene: TRBV6-1; len: 13; CDR3nt: TGTGCCAGCAAGATCTCTACCTACCAGCCCCAGCATTTT; CDR3aa: CASKISTYQPQHF
abundance: NA; j_gene: TRBJ1-3; d_gene: NA; v_gene: TRBV6-1; len: 14; CDR3nt: TGTGCCAGCAGTGAACGGGAGTCTGGAAACACCATATATTTT; CDR3aa: CASSERESGNTIYF
abundance: NA; j_gene: TRBJ1-2; d_gene: TRBD1; v_gene: TRBV2; len: 15; CDR3nt: TGTGCCAGCAGTGACCCCACAGGGGGGGGCTATGGCTACACCTTC; CDR3aa: CASSDPTGGGYGYTF
abundance: once; j_gene: TRBJ2-3; d_gene: TRBD1; v_gene: TRBV7-3; len: 16; CDR3nt: TGTGCCAGCAGCCCCTTCGGACAGGGAAACACAGATACGCAGTATTTT; CDR3aa: CASSPFGQGNTDTQYF
abundance: NA; j_gene: TRBJ1-1; d_gene: TRBD1; v_gene: TRBV30; len: 15; CDR3nt: TGTGCCTGGAGTGTGGGACAGGGAAGTCGGACTGAAGCTTTCTTT; CDR3aa: CAWSVGQGSRTEAFF
abundance: NA; j_gene: TRBJ1-1; d_gene: NA; v_gene: TRBV9; len: 15; CDR3nt: TGTGCCAGCAGCCCCCCGACAGGTGCAAGAACTGAAGCTTTCTTT; CDR3aa: CASSPPTGARTEAFF
abundance: NA; j_gene: TRBJ2-2; d_gene: NA; v_gene: TRBV7-7; len: 14; CDR3nt: TGTGCTAGCAGCCTGGGACAAAGCACCGGGGAGCTGTTTTTT; CDR3aa: CASSLGQSTGELFF